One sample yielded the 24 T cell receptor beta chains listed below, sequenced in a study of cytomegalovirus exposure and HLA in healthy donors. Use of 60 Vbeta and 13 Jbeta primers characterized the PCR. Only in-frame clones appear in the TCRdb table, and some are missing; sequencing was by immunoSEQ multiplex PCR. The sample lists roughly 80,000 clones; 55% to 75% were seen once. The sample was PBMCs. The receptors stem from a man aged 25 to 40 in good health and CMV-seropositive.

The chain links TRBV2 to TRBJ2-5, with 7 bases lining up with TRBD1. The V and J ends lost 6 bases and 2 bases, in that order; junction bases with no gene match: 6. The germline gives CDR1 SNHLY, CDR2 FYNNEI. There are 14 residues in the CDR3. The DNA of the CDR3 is TGTGCCAGCAGGGTGGACAGGTCTCAAGAGACCCAGTACTTC. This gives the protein CASRVDRSQETQYF.

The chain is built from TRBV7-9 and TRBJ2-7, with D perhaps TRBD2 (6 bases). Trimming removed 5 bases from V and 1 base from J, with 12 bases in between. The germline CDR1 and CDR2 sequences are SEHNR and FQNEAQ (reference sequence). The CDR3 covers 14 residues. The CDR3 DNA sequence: TGTGCCAGCAGCCCGTGGGACTCATCCTACGAGCAGTACTTC. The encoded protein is CASSPWDSSYEQYF.

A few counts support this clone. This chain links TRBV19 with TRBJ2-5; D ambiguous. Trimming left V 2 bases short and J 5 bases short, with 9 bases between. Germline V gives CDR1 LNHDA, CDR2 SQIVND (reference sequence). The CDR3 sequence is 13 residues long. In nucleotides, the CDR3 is TGTGCCAGTAGTATAAAGCTTTCTGAGACCCAGTACTTC. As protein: CASSIKLSETQYF.

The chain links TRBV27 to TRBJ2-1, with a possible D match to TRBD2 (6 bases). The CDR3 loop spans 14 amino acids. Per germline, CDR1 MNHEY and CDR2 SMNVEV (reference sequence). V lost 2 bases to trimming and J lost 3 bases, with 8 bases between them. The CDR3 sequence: CASSLGDFYNEQFF. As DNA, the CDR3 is TGTGCCAGCAGTTTAGGGGACTTCTACAATGAGCAGTTCTTC.

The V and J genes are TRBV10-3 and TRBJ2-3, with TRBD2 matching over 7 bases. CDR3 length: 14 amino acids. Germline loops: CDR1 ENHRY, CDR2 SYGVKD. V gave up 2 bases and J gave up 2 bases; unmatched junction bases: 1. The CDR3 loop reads CAISEGDYTDTQYF. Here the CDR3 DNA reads TGTGCCATCAGTGAGGGGGACTACACAGATACGCAGTATTTT.

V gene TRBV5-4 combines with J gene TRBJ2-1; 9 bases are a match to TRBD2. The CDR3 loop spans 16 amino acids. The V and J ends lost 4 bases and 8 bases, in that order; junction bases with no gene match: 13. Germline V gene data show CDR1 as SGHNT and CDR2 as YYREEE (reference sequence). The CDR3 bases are TGTGCCAGCAGCCCGAAGTCGACTAGCGGTAAACATGAGCAGTTCTTC. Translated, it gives CASSPKSTSGKHEQFF.

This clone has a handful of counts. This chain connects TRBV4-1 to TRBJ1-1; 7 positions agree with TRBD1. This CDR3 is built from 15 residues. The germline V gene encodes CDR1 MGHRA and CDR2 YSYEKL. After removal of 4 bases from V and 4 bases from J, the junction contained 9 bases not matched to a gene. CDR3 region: CASSPVQGSGTEAFF. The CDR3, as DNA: TGCGCCAGCAGCCCAGTACAGGGGTCGGGCACTGAAGCTTTCTTT.

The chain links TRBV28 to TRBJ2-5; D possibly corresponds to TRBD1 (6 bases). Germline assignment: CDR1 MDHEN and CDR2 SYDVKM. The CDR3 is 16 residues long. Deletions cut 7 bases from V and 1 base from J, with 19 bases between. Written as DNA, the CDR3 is TGTGCCAGCACCGTGGGGGCAGGGGCCACCCAAGAGACCCAGTACTTC. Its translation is CASTVGAGATQETQYF.

CDR3 protein: CASSAQGGTEAFF. The DNA for the CDR3 is TGTGCCAGCAGCGCACAGGGGGGAACTGAAGCTTTCTTT. The chain carries TRBV7-3 and TRBJ1-1; TRBD1 matches at 8 bases. CDR1 and CDR2 from the germline V gene are SGHTA and FQGTGA. This CDR3 comprises 13 residues. J gave up 5 bases and V 5 bases, and 4 bases lay outside the gene matches.

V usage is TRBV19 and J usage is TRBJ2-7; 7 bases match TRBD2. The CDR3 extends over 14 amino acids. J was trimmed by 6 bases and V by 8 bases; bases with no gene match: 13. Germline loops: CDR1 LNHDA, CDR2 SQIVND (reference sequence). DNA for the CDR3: TGTGCCAGTGGGGAACGGGACTACTGGGGCGAGCAGTACTTC. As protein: CASGERDYWGEQYF.

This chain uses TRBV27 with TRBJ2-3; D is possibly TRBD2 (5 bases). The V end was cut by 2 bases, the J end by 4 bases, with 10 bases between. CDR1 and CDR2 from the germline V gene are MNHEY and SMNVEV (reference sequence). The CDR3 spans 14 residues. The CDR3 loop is CASSLRSGSDTQYF. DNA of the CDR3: TGTGCCAGCAGTTTACGGTCGGGGTCAGATACGCAGTATTTT.

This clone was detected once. The CDR3 coding sequence is TGTGCCAGCAGCTTAGTTTCGGGACAGGGTCGGGAAAAACTGTTTTTT. It encodes CASSLVSGQGREKLFF. The V call is TRBV11-2, the J call TRBJ1-4; 9 positions match TRBD1. CDR1 and CDR2 from the germline V gene are SGHAT and FQNNGV. CDR3 size: 16 residues. J lost 8 bases, V lost 1 base, and 8 bases had no gene match.

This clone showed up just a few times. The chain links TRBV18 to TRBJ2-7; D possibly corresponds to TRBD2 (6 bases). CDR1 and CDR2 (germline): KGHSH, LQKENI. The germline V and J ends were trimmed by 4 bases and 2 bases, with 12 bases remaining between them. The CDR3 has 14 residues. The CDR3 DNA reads TGTGCCAGCTCACAGGTAGCGGCTCCCTACGAGCAGTACTTC. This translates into CASSQVAAPYEQYF. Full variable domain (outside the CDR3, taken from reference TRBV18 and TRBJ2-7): NAGVMQNPRHLVRRRGQEARLRCSPMKGHSHVYWYRQLPEEGLKFMVYLQKENIIDESGMPKERFSAEFPKEGPSILRIQQVVRGDSAAYFCASSQVAAPYEQYFGPGTRLTVT.

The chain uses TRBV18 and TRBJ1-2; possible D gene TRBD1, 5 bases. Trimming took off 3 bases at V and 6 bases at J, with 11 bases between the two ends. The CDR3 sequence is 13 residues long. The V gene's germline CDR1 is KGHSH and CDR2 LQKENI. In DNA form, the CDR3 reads TGTGCCAGCTCACCCAGGGAAAGGGATGGCTACACCTTC. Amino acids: CASSPRERDGYTF.

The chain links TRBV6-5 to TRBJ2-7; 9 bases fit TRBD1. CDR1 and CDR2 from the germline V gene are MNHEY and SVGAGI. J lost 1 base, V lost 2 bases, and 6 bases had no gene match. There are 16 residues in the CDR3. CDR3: CASSYAPGTGSYEQYF. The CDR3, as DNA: TGTGCCAGCAGTTACGCCCCCGGGACAGGGTCCTACGAGCAGTACTTC.

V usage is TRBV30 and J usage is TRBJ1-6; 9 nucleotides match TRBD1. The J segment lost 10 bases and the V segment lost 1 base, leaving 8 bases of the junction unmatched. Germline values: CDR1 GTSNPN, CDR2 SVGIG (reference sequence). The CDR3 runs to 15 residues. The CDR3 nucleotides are TGTGCCTGGAGTGATGTTGGGACAGGGCTCTCACCCCTCCACTTT. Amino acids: CAWSDVGTGLSPLHF.

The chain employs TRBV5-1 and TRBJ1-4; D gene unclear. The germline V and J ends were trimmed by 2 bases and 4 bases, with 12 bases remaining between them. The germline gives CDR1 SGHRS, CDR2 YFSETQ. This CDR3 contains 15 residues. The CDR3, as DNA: TGCGCCAGCAGCTTTTCCTCTCGGGGTAATGAAAAACTGTTTTTT. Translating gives CASSFSSRGNEKLFF.

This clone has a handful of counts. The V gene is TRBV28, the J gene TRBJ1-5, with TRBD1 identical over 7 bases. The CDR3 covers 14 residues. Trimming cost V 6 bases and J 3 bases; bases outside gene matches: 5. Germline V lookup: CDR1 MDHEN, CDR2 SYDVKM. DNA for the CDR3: TGTGCCAGCAGCTGGGGACAGCTCAATCAGCCCCAGCATTTT. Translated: CASSWGQLNQPQHF.

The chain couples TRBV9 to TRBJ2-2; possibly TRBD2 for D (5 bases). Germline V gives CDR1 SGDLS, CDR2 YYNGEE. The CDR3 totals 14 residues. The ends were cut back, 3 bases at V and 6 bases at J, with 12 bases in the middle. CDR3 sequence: CASSAEGLAGELFF. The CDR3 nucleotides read TGTGCCAGCAGCGCTGAGGGTTTGGCCGGGGAGCTGTTTTTT.

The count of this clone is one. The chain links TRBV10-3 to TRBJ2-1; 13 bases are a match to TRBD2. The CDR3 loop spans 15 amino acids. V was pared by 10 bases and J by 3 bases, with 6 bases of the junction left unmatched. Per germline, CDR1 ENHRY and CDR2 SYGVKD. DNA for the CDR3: TGTGCCACCCAACTAGCGGGAGGGGACTACAATGAGCAGTTCTTC. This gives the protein CATQLAGGDYNEQFF.

The CDR3 region has the DNA TGTGCCAGCAGTTATCCCTTGCTAGCGGGGAATGATCCCCACGAGCAGTACTTC. This translates into CASSYPLLAGNDPHEQYF. The chain joins TRBV28 to TRBJ2-7; 9 bases are shared with TRBD2. The V segment lost 4 bases and the J segment 5 bases; nucleotides outside the gene matches: 18. The CDR3 is 18 amino acids. Germline CDR1 MDHEN, CDR2 SYDVKM.

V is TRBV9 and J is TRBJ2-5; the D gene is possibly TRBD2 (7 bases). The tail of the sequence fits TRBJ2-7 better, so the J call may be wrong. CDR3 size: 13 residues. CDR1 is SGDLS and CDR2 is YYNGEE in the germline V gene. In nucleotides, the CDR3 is TGTGCCAGCAGCGAGCGGGACACCTACGAGCAGTACTTC. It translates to CASSERDTYEQYF.

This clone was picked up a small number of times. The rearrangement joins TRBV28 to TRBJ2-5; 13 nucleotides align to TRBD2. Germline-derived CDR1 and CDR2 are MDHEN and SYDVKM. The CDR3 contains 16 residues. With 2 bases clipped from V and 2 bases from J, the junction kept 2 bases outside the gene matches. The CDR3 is CASSLRGLAGQETQYF. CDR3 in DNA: TGTGCCAGCAGTTTACGGGGACTAGCGGGGCAAGAGACCCAGTACTTC.

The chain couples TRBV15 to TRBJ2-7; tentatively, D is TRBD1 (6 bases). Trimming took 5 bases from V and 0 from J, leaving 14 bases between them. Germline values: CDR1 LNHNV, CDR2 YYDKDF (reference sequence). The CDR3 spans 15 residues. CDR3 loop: CATSRYKGGSYEQYF. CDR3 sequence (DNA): TGTGCCACCAGCCGCTATAAAGGGGGCTCCTACGAGCAGTACTTC.